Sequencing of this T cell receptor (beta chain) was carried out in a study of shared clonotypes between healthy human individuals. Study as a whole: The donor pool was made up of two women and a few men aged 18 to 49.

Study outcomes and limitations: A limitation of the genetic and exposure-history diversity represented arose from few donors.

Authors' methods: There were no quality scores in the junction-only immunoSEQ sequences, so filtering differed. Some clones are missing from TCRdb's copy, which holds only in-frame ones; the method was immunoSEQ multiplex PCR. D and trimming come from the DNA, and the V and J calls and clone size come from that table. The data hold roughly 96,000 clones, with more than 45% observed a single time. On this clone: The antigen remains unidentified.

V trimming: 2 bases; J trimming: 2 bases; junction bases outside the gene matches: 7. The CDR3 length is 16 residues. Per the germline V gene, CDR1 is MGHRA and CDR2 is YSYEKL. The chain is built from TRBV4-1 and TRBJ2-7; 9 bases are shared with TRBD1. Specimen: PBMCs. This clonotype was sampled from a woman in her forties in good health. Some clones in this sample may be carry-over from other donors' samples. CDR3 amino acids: CASSQQFRDRAYEQYF. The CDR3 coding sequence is TGCGCCAGCAGCCAACAATTCCGGGACAGGGCCTACGAGCAGTACTTC.